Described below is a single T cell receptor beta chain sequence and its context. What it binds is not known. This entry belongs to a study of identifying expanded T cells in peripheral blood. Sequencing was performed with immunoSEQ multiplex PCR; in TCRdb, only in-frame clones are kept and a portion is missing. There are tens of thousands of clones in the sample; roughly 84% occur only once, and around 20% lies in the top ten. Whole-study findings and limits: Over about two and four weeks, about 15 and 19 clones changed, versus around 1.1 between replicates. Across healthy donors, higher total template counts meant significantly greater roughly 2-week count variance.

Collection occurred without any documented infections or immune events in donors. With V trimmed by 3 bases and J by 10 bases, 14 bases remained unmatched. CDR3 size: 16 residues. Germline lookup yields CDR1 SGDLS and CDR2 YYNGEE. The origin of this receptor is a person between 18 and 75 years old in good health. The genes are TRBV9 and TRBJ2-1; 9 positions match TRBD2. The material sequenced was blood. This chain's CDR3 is CASSESPGTSSVEQFF. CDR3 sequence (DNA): TGTGCCAGCAGCGAATCCCCCGGGACTAGCAGCGTGGAGCAGTTCTTC.